The 20 T cell receptor beta chains listed next were all sequenced from one sample in a study of T cells in Graves' hyperthyroidism and ophthalmopathy. The source material, RNA transcripts, was used to amplify TCR beta CDR3 regions. Using the HTBI primer set, a first-round RT-PCR was run on the TCR CDR3. Each CDR3 protein is one row after TCRdb ran MiXCR on the multiplex PCR reads. The table has more than 300,000 distinct CDR3 sequences, less than 20% seen once. Specimen: blood. These receptors were collected from a man between 18 and 35 years old with Graves' ophthalmopathy.

At least ten counts were recorded for this clonotype. This chain connects TRBV18 to TRBJ2-3; tentative D call: TRBD1 (5 bases). Germline V gene sequence: CDR1 KGHSH, CDR2 LQKENI. CDR3 size: 13 residues. Trimming cost V 4 bases and J 5 bases, with 10 bases left between them. The CDR3 protein is CASSRVGQDTQYF. Here the CDR3 DNA reads TGTGCCAGCTCACGGGTGGGGCAAGATACGCAGTATTTT.

This clonotype showed up many times. This chain joins TRBV11-2 and TRBJ1-1; D unresolved. Germline V gives CDR1 SGHAT, CDR2 FQNNGV. Trimming removed 3 bases from V and 6 bases from J, with 11 bases in between. There are 13 residues in the CDR3. The CDR3, as DNA: TGTGCCAGCAGCTTGGTTTCGGATGCTGAAGCTTTCTTT. Translation gives CASSLVSDAEAFF.

V gene TRBV6-1 combines with J gene TRBJ2-7; 11 bases fit TRBD2. V lost 5 bases, J lost 2 bases, and 2 bases stayed unmatched. CDR1 is MNHNS and CDR2 is SASEGT in the germline V gene. This CDR3 comprises 14 residues. Written as DNA, the CDR3 is TGTGCCAGCAGTCAGGGACTAGCGGCCTACGAGCAGTACTTC. Translating it yields CASSQGLAAYEQYF.

This clonotype has more than one count but fewer than ten. This chain joins TRBV3-1 and TRBJ2-1; tentative D call: TRBD1 (6 bases). The CDR3 length is 16 residues. V was pared by 4 bases and J by 3 bases, with 16 bases between. The germline V gene encodes CDR1 LGHDT and CDR2 YNNKEL (reference sequence). CDR3 region: CASSPQDSVSYNEQFF. The CDR3 DNA is TGTGCCAGCAGCCCCCAGGACAGCGTCAGCTACAATGAGCAGTTCTTC.

This clonotype appeared a few times. V usage is TRBV7-7 and J usage is TRBJ2-1; either TRBD1 or TRBD2 may fit D (5 bases each). The length of the CDR3 is 15 residues. Germline CDR1 and CDR2: SSHAT and FNYEAQ (reference sequence). The germline V and J ends were trimmed by 2 bases and 4 bases, with 12 bases remaining between them. The DNA for the CDR3 is TGTGCCAGCAGCTTAAGTCGGGACGGATACAATGAGCAGTTCTTC. Translated: CASSLSRDGYNEQFF.

The CDR3 protein is CAGSKGVGNEQFF. As DNA, the CDR3 is TGTGCCGGGTCGAAAGGCGTCGGCAATGAGCAGTTCTTC. This chain joins TRBV2 and TRBJ2-1; no firm D call. CDR1 and CDR2 (germline): SNHLY, FYNNEI. This CDR3 contains 13 residues. The germline V and J ends were trimmed by 11 bases and 6 bases, with 17 bases remaining between them.

The chain employs TRBV9 and TRBJ2-5; TRBD1 might be the D (6 bases). The CDR3 spans 14 residues. With 3 bases removed from V and 5 bases from J, the gap between germline ends came to 14 bases. Germline lookup yields CDR1 SGDLS and CDR2 YYNGEE. The CDR3 protein is CASSADRWMETQYF. The DNA of the CDR3 is TGTGCCAGCAGCGCCGACAGGTGGATGGAGACCCAGTACTTC.

This clonotype was seen at least ten times. The V call is TRBV5-1, the J call TRBJ1-1, with a possible D match to TRBD1 (6 bases). Germline assignment: CDR1 SGHRS and CDR2 YFSETQ. Trimming took 8 bases from V and 4 from J, leaving 12 bases between them. The CDR3 covers 12 residues. Here the CDR3 reads CASGTGSTEAFF. The CDR3 DNA reads TGCGCCAGTGGCACAGGGTCCACTGAAGCTTTCTTT. Full variable domain (outside the CDR3, taken from reference TRBV5-1 and TRBJ1-1): KAGVTQTPRYLIKTRGQQVTLSCSPISGHRSVSWYQQTPGQGLQFLFEYFSETQRNKGNFPGRFSGRQFSNSRSEMNVSTLELGDSALYLCASGTGSTEAFFGQGTRLTVV.

Only a few counts were recorded for this clonotype. The gene calls are TRBV7-9 and TRBJ2-1; TRBD2 aligns across 10 bases. Unmatched junction bases numbered 15, after V lost 6 bases and J lost 7 bases. The V gene's germline CDR1 is SEHNR and CDR2 FQNEAQ (reference sequence). The CDR3 extends over 17 amino acids. The CDR3 region is CASSRDSSGGPGNEQFF. The CDR3 nucleotides are TGTGCCAGCAGTCGGGACTCTAGCGGGGGACCGGGGAATGAGCAGTTCTTC.

This clonotype was seen many times. The CDR3 reads CASSRDYISYEQYF. The CDR3 DNA is TGTGCCAGCAGCCGGGACTACATCTCCTACGAGCAGTACTTC. This chain links TRBV7-8 with TRBJ2-7, with TRBD2 matching over 7 bases. V was clipped by 5 bases and J by 0 bases; unmatched bases: 4. Germline V gene sequence: CDR1 SGHVS, CDR2 FQNEAQ. This CDR3 spans 14 amino acids.

This clonotype was seen many times. The chain joins TRBV6-1 to TRBJ1-1; weak D call: TRBD1 (5 bases). Trimming took off 5 bases at V and 1 base at J, with 11 bases between the two ends. CDR1 and CDR2 (germline): MNHNS, SASEGT. This CDR3 is 14 amino acids long. CDR3 region: CASSSMGQNTEAFF. The CDR3 DNA sequence: TGTGCCAGCAGTAGTATGGGGCAGAACACTGAAGCTTTCTTT.

This clonotype has a count of ten or more. The rearrangement joins TRBV11-2 to TRBJ2-1; D gene uncertain. Trimming cost V 3 bases and J 4 bases, with 10 bases left between them. Germline V gives CDR1 SGHAT, CDR2 FQNNGV. The length of the CDR3 is 14 residues. The CDR3 nucleotides read TGTGCCAGCAGCTTCCCCCCCTCGTACAATGAGCAGTTCTTC. Translated: CASSFPPSYNEQFF.

The chain recombines TRBV14 with TRBJ1-2; tentatively, D is TRBD1 (5 bases). The germline V and J ends were trimmed by 1 base and 7 bases, with 16 bases remaining between them. The CDR3 contains 15 residues. CDR1 and CDR2 (germline): SGHDN, FVKESK. The CDR3 DNA follows: TGTGCCAGCAGCCAAGCCGGGGGGGGAGCAGGTGGCTACACCTTC. Amino acid sequence: CASSQAGGGAGGYTF.

This clonotype was found many times. The V call is TRBV28, the J call TRBJ2-7; D is possibly TRBD1 (6 bases). Germline loops: CDR1 MDHEN, CDR2 SYDVKM. Between the trimmed V and J ends, which lost 8 bases and 4 bases, there was a span of 15 bases. The CDR3 is made up of 13 amino acids. CDR3 nucleotide sequence: TGTGCCAGCCGTCAGGGGATTTCTTACGAGCAGTACTTC. Translated, it gives CASRQGISYEQYF. The full variable domain, rest sourced from reference TRBV28 and TRBJ2-7, is DVKVTQSSRYLVKRTGEKVFLECVQDMDHENMFWYRQDPGLGLRLIYFSYDVKMKEKGDIPEGYSVSREKKERFSLILESASTNQTSMYLCASRQGISYEQYFGPGTRLTVT.

The chain has TRBV27 and TRBJ2-2; 8 bases map to TRBD1. The CDR3 length is 16 residues. Germline V gene lookup returns CDR1 MNHEY and CDR2 SMNVEV (reference sequence). V dropped 7 bases and J dropped 2; count of bases not matched to a gene: 9. Written as DNA, the CDR3 is TGTGCCAGCACCCCAAGGACAGGGAAAAACACCGGGGAGCTGTTTTTT. This sequence encodes CASTPRTGKNTGELFF.

The chain combines TRBV7-9 with TRBJ1-4; weak D call: TRBD1 (5 bases). The CDR3 consists of 15 residues. The V end lost 0 bases, the J end lost 8 bases, and 13 bases lay between the germline ends. The germline gives CDR1 SEHNR, CDR2 FQNEAQ (reference sequence). The CDR3 DNA reads as TGTGCCAGCAGCTTAGCGGGACGCTGGGGGGAAAAACTGTTTTTT. It codes for CASSLAGRWGEKLFF.

This clonotype was seen many times. V usage is TRBV5-6 and J usage is TRBJ2-3; possible D gene TRBD2, 5 bases. The CDR3 runs to 14 residues. Between the trimmed V and J ends, which lost 4 bases and 2 bases, there was a span of 11 bases. CDR1 and CDR2 from the germline V gene are SGHDT and YYEEEE. CDR3 residues: CASSPGLYTDTQYF. CDR3 sequence (DNA): TGTGCCAGCAGCCCCGGACTCTACACAGATACGCAGTATTTT.

The rearrangement links TRBV5-5 to TRBJ1-6; D not certain. CDR3 size: 17 residues. Germline CDR1 SGHKS, CDR2 YYEKEE (reference sequence). Trimming removed 4 bases from V and 0 bases from J, with 14 bases in between. The CDR3 coding sequence is TGTGCCAGCAGCGCGTCGGACGGGAGCTCCTATAATTCACCCCTCCACTTT. Translated: CASSASDGSSYNSPLHF.

The V gene is TRBV6-2 or TRBV6-3, the J gene TRBJ1-1; 10 nucleotides agree with TRBD1. CDR1 and CDR2 from the germline V gene are MNHEY and SVGEGT. The CDR3 covers 15 residues. V lost 4 bases to trimming and J lost 4 bases; unmatched junction nucleotides: 6. CDR3 sequence reads: CASSWGGQGGTEAFF. Here the CDR3 DNA reads TGTGCCAGCAGTTGGGGAGGACAGGGGGGCACTGAAGCTTTCTTT.

There are many counts of this clonotype. J is TRBJ1-1 and V is TRBV5-1; D is ambiguous. Germline V gene lookup returns CDR1 SGHRS and CDR2 YFSETQ. The CDR3 is made up of 12 amino acids. Trimming pared 3 bases from V and 6 bases from J, leaving 9 bases between. Written as DNA, the CDR3 is TGCGCCAGCAGCTCCGCGTACCCTGAAGCTTTCTTT. Translation: CASSSAYPEAFF.